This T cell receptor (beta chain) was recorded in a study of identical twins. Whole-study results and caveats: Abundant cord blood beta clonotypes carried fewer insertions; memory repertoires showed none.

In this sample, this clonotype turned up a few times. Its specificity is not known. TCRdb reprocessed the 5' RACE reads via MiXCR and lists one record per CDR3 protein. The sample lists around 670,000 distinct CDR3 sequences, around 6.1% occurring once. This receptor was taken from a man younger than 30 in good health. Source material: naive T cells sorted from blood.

The CDR3 loop is CASSSDRGRSEQYF. The CDR3 DNA reads as TGTGCCAGCAGCTCAGACAGGGGGCGCTCCGAGCAGTACTTC. This chain links TRBV7-9 with TRBJ2-7; 10 nucleotides agree with TRBD1. CDR1 SEHNR and CDR2 FQNEAQ come from the germline V gene (reference sequence). V lost 4 bases to trimming and J lost 6 bases; unmatched junction nucleotides: 6. The CDR3 runs 14 residues. The variable domain in full, with the rest retrieved from reference TRBV7-9 and TRBJ2-7, is DTGVSQNPRHKITKRGQNVTFRCDPISEHNRLYWYRQTLGQGPEFLTYFQNEAQLEKSRLLSDRFSAERPKGSFSTLEIQRTEQGDSAMYLCASSSDRGRSEQYFGPGTRLTVT.